One sample yielded the 9 T cell receptor beta chains listed below, sequenced in a study of shared clonotypes between healthy human individuals. CD8 cells regarded as naive lacked CD45RO, were positively chosen for CCR7, and omitted terminally differentiated effector memory CD45RA+ cells. TCRdb's table, derived via immunoSEQ multiplex PCR, lists solely in-frame clones and lacks some. The data show about 2.1 million clones, roughly 93% seen once. The sample was naive CD8+ T cells from PBMCs. Receptors were obtained from a man aged 18 to 30 in good health. Some clones in this sample may be carry-over from other donors' samples.

This chain joins TRBV27 and TRBJ1-5, with TRBD1 identical over 7 bases. Looked up from germline, CDR1 is MNHEY and CDR2 is SMNVEV (reference sequence). The V gene end was trimmed by 9 bases and the J gene end by 10 bases; junction bases not matched to a gene: 18. The length of the CDR3 is 15 residues. The CDR3 bases are TGTGCCAGTTCTCCGGGGGCGGGCTCAGGGGGACCCCAGCATTTT. Its translation is CASSPGAGSGGPQHF.

The chain recombines TRBV29-1 with TRBJ2-7, with D possibly being TRBD2 (5 bases). V lost 3 bases and J lost 3, with 12 bases in between. This CDR3 is built from 13 residues. Germline V lookup: CDR1 SQVTM, CDR2 ANQGSEA. The DNA of the CDR3 is TGCAGCGTTGATGGAGGAGACTTCTACGAGCAGTACTTC. The encoded protein is CSVDGGDFYEQYF.

This clone was counted once. The gene calls are TRBV27 and TRBJ2-7, with TRBD1 matching over 7 bases. The CDR3 covers 14 residues. Germline V gene data show CDR1 as MNHEY and CDR2 as SMNVEV (reference sequence). Germline trimming cut 2 bases from V and 3 bases from J; bases unmatched to any gene: 4. The CDR3 region has the DNA TGTGCCAGCAGTTTACGACAGGGAAACTACGAGCAGTACTTC. The encoded protein is CASSLRQGNYEQYF.

V usage is TRBV27 and J usage is TRBJ2-7; D uncertain. The CDR3 extends over 13 amino acids. The ends were cut back, 5 bases at V and 4 bases at J, with 12 bases in the middle. Germline CDR1 is MNHEY and CDR2 is SMNVEV (reference sequence). This chain's CDR3 is CASSHGSGYEQYF. In DNA form, the CDR3 reads TGTGCCAGCAGTCACGGTTCTGGGTACGAGCAGTACTTC.

The chain recombines TRBV27 with TRBJ2-2, with TRBD2 matching over 11 bases. The germline V gene has CDR1 MNHEY and CDR2 SMNVEV (reference sequence). Germline trimming cut 3 bases from V and 5 bases from J; bases unmatched to any gene: 5. The CDR3 is 16 residues long. The CDR3 DNA is TGTGCCAGCAGTTTGTCTAGCGGGAGGTGGACCGGGGAGCTGTTTTTT. Its protein product is CASSLSSGRWTGELFF.

This chain links TRBV7-9 with TRBJ2-1; 11 nucleotides align to TRBD1. The trim removed 5 bases at V and 6 bases at J, leaving 12 bases unmatched. Germline assignment: CDR1 SEHNR and CDR2 FQNEAQ (reference sequence). The CDR3 contains 17 residues. The CDR3 reads CASSTQTDRGHSNEQFF. DNA of the CDR3: TGTGCCAGCAGCACACAAACGGACAGGGGGCATAGCAATGAGCAGTTCTTC.

The V call is TRBV4-3, the J call TRBJ2-7, with a tentative D call TRBD1 (6 bases). The CDR3 totals 16 residues. The germline gives CDR1 LGHNA, CDR2 YSLEER. Trimming cost V 1 base and J 2 bases, with 15 bases left between them. The CDR3, as DNA: TGCGCCAGCAGCCAAGCCCCTATGACAGGTCCCTACGAGCAGTACTTC. Its protein is CASSQAPMTGPYEQYF.

The J gene is TRBJ2-5, the V gene TRBV29-1, with TRBD2 matching 10 bases. Looked up from germline, CDR1 is SQVTM and CDR2 is ANQGSEA. Losses at the gene ends were 2 bases for V and 0 bases for J; bases not matched to a gene: 9. CDR3 length: 17 amino acids. The CDR3 region is CSVELVAGGRYQETQYF. The CDR3 region has the DNA TGCAGCGTTGAATTGGTAGCGGGAGGAAGATACCAAGAGACCCAGTACTTC.

CDR3 DNA sequence: TGTGCCAGCAGCCTCATTGGGGGCGGCTATAGCAATCAGCCCCAGCATTTT. Translating gives CASSLIGGGYSNQPQHF. The rearrangement uses TRBV7-2 and TRBJ1-5, with D maybe TRBD1 (6 bases). The CDR3 loop spans 17 amino acids. Germline V gives CDR1 SGHTA, CDR2 FQGNSA. V lost 5 bases and J lost 0, with 17 bases in between.